This T cell receptor (beta chain) was captured by sequencing in a study of CD8 T cells in ankylosing spondylitis. The CDR3 runs 13 residues. Germline V gene lookup returns CDR1 SNHLY and CDR2 FYNNEI. V dropped 8 bases and J dropped 2 bases, with 7 bases sitting between them. TCRdb ran MiXCR on the 5' RACE reads and lists one entry per CDR3 protein. The sample contains roughly 180,000 distinct CDR3 sequences, roughly 13% of which appear only once. The genes are TRBV2 and TRBJ2-6; D unresolved. This clonotype originated in a female donor with ankylosing spondylitis or in good health (not recorded which). The sample was blood, either unsorted or a sorted T cell fraction (not recorded which). The CDR3 bases are TGTGCCAGCGAAGGGACTGGGGCCAACGTCCTGACTTTC. Encoded protein: CASEGTGANVLTF. The whole variable domain, remainder taken from reference TRBV2 and TRBJ2-6, is EPEVTQTPSHQVTQMGQEVILRCVPISNHLYFYWYRQILGQKVEFLVSFYNNEISEKSEIFDDQFSVERPDGSNFTLKIRSTKLEDSAMYFCASEGTGANVLTFGAGSRLTVL.